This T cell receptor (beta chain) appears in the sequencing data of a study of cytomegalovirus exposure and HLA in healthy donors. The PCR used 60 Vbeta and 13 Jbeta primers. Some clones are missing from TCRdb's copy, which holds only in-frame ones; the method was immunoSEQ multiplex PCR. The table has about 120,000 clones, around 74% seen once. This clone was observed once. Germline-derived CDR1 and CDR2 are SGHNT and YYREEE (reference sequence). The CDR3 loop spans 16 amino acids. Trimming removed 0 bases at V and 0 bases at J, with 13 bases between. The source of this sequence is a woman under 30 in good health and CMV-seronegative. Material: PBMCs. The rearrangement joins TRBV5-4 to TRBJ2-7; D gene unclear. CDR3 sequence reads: CASSLDAGEASYEQYF. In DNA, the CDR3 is TGTGCCAGCAGCTTGGACGCCGGTGAGGCCTCCTACGAGCAGTACTTC.